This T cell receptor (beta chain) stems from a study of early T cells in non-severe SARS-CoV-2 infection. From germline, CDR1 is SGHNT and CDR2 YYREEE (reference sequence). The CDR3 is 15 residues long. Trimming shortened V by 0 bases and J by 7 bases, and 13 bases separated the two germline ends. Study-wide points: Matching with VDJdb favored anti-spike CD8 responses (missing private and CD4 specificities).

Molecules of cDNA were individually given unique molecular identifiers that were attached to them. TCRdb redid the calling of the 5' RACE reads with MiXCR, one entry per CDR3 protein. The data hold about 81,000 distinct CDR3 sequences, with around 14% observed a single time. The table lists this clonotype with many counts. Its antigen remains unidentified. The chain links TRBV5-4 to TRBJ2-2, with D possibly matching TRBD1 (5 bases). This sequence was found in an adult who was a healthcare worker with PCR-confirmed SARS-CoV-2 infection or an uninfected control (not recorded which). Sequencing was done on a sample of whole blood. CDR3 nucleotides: TGTGCCAGCAGCTTGGGGGGCTCCAGGCTCGGGGAGCTGTTTTTT. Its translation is CASSLGGSRLGELFF. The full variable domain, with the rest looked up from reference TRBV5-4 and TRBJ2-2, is ETGVTQSPTHLIKTRGQQVTLRCSSQSGHNTVSWYQQALGQGPQFIFQYYREEENGRGNFPPRFSGLQFPNYSSELNVNALELDDSALYLCASSLGGSRLGELFFGEGSRLTVL.